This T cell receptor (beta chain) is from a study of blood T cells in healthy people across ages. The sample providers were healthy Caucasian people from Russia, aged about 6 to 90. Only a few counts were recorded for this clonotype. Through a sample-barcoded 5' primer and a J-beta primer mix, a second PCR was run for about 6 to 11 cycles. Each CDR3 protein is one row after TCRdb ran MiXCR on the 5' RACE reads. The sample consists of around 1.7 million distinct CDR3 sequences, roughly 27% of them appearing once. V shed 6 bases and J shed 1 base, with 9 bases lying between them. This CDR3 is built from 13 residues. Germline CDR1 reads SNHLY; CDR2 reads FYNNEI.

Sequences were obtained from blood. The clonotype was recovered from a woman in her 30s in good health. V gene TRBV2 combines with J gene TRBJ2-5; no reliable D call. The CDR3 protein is CASRVGIQETQYF. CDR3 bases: TGTGCCAGCAGGGTGGGAATCCAAGAGACCCAGTACTTC.